The entry that follows covers one T cell receptor beta chain sequence. The entry originates in a study of T cell changes during pregnancy in multiple sclerosis. Germline V gives CDR1 SSHAT, CDR2 FNYEAQ (reference sequence). Trimming left V 4 bases short and J 7 bases short, with 15 bases between. The length of the CDR3 is 14 residues. Sequencing used immunoSEQ multiplex PCR; TCRdb keeps in-frame clones, though not all of them. The sample contains some 20,000 clones, approximately 90% of which appear only once. This TCR came from a female donor in good health, enrolled as a control in a pregnancy study. The material sequenced was CD4+ T cells from peripheral blood mononuclear cells, taken in the first trimester of pregnancy. V gene TRBV7-7 combines with J gene TRBJ2-3; the D gene is possibly TRBD2 (5 bases). The chain's CDR3 is CASSSSGHSNTQYF. The CDR3 region has the DNA TGTGCCAGCAGCTCGAGCGGCCACTCAAATACGCAGTATTTT.